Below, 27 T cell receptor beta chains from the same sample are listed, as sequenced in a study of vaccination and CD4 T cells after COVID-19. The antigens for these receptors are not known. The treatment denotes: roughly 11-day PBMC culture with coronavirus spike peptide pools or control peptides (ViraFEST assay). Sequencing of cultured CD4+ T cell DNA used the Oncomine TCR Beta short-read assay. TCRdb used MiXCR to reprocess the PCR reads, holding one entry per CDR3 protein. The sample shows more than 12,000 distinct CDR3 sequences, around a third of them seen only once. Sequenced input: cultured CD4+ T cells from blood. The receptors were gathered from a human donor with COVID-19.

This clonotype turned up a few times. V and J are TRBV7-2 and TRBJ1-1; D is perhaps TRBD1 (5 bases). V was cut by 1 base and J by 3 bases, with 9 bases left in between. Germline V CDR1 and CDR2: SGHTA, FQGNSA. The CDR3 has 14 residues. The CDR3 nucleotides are TGTGCCAGCAGCTTAGAGGGGAGGGACACTGAAGCTTTCTTT. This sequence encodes CASSLEGRDTEAFF. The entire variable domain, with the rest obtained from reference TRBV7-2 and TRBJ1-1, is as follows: GAGVSQSPSNKVTEKGKDVELRCDPISGHTALYWYRQSLGQGLEFLIYFQGNSAPDKSGLPSDRFSAERTGGSVSTLTIQRTQQEDSAVYLCASSLEGRDTEAFFGQGTRLTVV.

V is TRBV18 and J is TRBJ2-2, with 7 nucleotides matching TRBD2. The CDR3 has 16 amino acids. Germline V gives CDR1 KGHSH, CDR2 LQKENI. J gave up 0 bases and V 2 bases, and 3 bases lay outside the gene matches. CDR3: CASSPISGANTGELFF. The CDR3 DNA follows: TGTGCCAGCTCACCAATAAGCGGGGCGAACACCGGGGAGCTGTTTTTT.

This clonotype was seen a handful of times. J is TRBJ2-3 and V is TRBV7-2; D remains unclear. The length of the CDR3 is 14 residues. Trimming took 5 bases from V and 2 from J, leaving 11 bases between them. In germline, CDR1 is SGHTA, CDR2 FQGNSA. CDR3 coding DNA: TGTGCCAGCAGCCAAGAAACAGACACAGATACGCAGTATTTT. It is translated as CASSQETDTDTQYF.

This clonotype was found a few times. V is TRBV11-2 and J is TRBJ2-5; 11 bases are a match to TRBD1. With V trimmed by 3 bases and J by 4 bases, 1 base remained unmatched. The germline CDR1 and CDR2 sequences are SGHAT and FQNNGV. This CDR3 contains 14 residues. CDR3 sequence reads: CASSLDRGRETQYF. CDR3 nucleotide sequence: TGTGCCAGCAGCTTGGACAGGGGGCGAGAGACCCAGTACTTC.

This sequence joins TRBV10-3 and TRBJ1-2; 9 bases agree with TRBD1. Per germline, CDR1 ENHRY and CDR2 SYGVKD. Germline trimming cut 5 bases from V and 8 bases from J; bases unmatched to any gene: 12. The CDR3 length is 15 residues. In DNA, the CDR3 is TGTGCCATCAGTCGGGACTTAGGGACAGGGATGGGCTACACCTTC. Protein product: CAISRDLGTGMGYTF.

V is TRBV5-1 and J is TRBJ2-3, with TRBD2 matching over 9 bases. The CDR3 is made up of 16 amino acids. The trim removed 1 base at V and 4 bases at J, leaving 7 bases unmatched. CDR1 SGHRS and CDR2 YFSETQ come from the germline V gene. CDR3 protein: CASSLTGTSPPDTQYF. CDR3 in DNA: TGCGCCAGCAGCTTGACCGGGACTAGCCCCCCAGATACGCAGTATTTT.

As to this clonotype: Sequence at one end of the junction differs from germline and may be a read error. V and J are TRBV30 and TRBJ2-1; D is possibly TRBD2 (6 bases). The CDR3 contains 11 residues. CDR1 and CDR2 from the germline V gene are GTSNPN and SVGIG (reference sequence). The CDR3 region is CAWADRDSLTF. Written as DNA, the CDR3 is TGTGCCTGGGCGGACCGGGACTCCCTTACCTTC. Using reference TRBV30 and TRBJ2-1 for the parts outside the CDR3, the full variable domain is SQTIHQWPATLVQPVGSPLSLECTVEGTSNPNLYWYRQAAGRGLQLLFYSVGIGQISSEVPQNLSASRPQDRQFILSSKKLLLSDSGFYLCAWADRDSLTFGPGTRLTVL.

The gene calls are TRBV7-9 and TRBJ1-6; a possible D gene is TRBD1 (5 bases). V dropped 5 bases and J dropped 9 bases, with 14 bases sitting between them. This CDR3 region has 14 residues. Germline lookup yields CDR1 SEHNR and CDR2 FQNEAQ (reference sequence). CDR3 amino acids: CASSTNRRGSPLHF. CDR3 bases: TGTGCCAGCAGCACCAACAGGCGGGGTTCACCCCTCCACTTT.

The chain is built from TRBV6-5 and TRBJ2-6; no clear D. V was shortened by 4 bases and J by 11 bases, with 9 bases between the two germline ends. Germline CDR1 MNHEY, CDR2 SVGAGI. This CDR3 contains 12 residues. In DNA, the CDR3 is TGTGCCAGCAGTTGGAGCCCCGACGTCCTGACTTTC. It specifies CASSWSPDVLTF.

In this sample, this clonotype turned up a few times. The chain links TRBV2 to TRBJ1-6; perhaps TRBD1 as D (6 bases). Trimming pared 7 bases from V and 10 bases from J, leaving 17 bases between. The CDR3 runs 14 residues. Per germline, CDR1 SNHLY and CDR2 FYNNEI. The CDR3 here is CASKGWAGESPLHF. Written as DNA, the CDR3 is TGTGCCAGCAAGGGGTGGGCAGGGGAATCACCCCTCCACTTT.

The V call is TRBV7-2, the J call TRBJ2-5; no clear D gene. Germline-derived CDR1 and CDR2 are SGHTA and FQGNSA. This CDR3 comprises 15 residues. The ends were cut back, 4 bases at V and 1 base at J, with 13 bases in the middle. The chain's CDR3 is CASSWKRRTQETQYF. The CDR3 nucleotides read TGTGCCAGCAGCTGGAAGAGGCGGACCCAAGAGACCCAGTACTTC.

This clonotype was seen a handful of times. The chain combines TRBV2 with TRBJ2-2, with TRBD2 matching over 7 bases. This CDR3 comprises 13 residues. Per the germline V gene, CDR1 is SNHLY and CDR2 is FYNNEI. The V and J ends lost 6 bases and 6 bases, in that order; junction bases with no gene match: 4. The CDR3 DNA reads TGTGCCAGCAGCGAGGGGAGGGCCGGGGAGCTGTTTTTT. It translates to CASSEGRAGELFF.

The CDR3, as DNA: TGTGCCATGGCGGGGGCCTACCAAGAGACCCAGTACTTC. This gives the protein CAMAGAYQETQYF. The chain couples TRBV10-3 to TRBJ2-5; a weak D match, TRBD2 (7 bases). The V gene lost 9 bases and the J gene lost 0 bases, with 11 bases spanning the gap. The CDR3 consists of 13 residues. Germline-derived CDR1 and CDR2 are ENHRY and SYGVKD.

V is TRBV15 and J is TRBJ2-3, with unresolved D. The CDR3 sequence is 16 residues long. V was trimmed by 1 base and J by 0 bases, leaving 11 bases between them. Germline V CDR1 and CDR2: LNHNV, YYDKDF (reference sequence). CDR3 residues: CATSRGTKTSTDTQYF. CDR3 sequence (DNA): TGTGCCACCAGCAGAGGGACCAAAACTAGCACAGATACGCAGTATTTT.

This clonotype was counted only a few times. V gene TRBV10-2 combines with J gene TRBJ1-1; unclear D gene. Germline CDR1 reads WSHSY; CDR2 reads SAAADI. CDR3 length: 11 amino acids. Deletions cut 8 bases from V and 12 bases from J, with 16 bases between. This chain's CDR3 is CASAGEGRSFF. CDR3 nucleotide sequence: TGCGCCAGCGCCGGGGAGGGTAGGTCTTTCTTT.

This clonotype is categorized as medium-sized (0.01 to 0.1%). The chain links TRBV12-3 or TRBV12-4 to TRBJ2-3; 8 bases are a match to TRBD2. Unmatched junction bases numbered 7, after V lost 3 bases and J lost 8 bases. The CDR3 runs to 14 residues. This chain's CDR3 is CASSFSTAGGTQYF. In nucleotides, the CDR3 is TGTGCCAGCAGTTTTTCTACCGCGGGGGGTACGCAGTATTTT.

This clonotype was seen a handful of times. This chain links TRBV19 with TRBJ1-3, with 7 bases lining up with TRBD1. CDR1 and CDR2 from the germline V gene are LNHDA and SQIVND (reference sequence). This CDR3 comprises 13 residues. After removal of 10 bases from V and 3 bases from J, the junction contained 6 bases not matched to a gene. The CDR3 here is CATGTVGGNTIYF. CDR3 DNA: TGTGCCACAGGGACAGTAGGTGGAAACACCATATATTTT.

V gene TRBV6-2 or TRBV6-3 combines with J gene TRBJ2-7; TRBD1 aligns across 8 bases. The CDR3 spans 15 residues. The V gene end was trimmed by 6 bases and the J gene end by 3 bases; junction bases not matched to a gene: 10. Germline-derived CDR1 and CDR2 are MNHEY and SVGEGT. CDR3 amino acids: CASSRPTGVYYEQYF. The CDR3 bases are TGTGCCAGCAGCCGACCGACAGGGGTCTACTACGAGCAGTACTTC.

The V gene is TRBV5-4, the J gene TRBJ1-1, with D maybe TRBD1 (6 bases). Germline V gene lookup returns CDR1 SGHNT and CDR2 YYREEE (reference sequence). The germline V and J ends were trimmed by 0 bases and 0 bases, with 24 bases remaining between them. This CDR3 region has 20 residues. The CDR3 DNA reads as TGTGCCAGCAGCTTGGGGCCCCACAGGGCCACCAGGAGGATGAACACTGAAGCTTTCTTT. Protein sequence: CASSLGPHRATRRMNTEAFF.

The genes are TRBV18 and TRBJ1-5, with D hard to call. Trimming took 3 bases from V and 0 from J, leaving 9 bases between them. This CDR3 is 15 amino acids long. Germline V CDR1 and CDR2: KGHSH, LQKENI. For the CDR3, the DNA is TGTGCCAGCTCACCCGTTGGGTATAGCAATCAGCCCCAGCATTTT. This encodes CASSPVGYSNQPQHF.

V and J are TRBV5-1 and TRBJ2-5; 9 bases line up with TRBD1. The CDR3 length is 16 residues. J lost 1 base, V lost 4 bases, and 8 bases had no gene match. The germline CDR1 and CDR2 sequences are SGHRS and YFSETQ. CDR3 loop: CASSPGGDRVQETQYF. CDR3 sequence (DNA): TGCGCCAGCAGCCCTGGAGGGGACAGGGTCCAAGAGACCCAGTACTTC.

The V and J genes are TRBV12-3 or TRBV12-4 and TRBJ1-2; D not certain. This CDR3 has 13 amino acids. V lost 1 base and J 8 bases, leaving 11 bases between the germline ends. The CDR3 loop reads CASSLEGLEGYTF. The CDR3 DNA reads TGTGCCAGCAGTTTAGAGGGATTGGAGGGCTACACCTTC.

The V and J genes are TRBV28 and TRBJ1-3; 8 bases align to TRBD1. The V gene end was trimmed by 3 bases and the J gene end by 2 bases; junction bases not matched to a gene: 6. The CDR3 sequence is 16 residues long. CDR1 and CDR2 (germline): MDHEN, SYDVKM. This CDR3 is CASSFPRGLTGNTIYF. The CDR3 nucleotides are TGTGCCAGCAGTTTTCCCAGGGGGCTTACTGGAAACACCATATATTTT.

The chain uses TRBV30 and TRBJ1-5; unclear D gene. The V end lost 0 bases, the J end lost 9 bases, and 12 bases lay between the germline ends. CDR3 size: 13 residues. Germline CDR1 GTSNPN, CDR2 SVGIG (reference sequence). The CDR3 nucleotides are TGTGCCTGGAGTGTATCGGCCTTTCGGCCCCAGCATTTT. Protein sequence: CAWSVSAFRPQHF.

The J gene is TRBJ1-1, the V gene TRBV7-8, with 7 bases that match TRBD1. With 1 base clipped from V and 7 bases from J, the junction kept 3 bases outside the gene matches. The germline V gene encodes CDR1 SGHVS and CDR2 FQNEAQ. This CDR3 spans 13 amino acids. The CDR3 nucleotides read TGTGCCAGCAGCTTAGTACAGGGGAGTGAAGCTTTCTTT. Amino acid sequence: CASSLVQGSEAFF.

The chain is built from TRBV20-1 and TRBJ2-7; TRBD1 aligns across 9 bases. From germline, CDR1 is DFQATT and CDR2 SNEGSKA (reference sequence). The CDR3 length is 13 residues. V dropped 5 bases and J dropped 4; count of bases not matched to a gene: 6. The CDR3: CSARGQGNYEQYF. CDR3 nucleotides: TGCAGTGCTCGGGGACAGGGAAATTACGAGCAGTACTTC.

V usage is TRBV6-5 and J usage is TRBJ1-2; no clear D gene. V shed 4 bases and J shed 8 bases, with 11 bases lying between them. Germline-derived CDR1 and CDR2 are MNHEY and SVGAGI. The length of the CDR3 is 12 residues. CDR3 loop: CASSSWGDGYTF. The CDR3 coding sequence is TGTGCCAGCAGTTCGTGGGGAGACGGCTACACCTTC.